This T cell receptor beta chain originates from a study of T cell responses to AZD1222 COVID-19 vaccine. Points from the study as a whole: There were repertoire samples only from the period after the peak T cell response. Vaccine-associated CD4 TCRs spanned spike, dominant at 160-218 and 743-854. When two AZD1222 doses had been given, Spike-specific TCR breadth and depth rose.

Measured with immunoSEQ multiplex PCR; TCRdb has only the in-frame clones, and not every one. The data contain around 140,000 clones, around nine tenths of them seen just once; the ten biggest clones take up about 4%. Germline CDR1 and CDR2: SGHTA and FQGTGA. Trimming removed 1 base from V and 13 bases from J; junction bases left unmatched: 5. The CDR3 sequence is 14 residues long. Concerning this clone itself: The target antigen is unknown.

Sequenced here: peripheral blood, sampled 28 days after the second AZD1222 dose. V is TRBV7-3 and J is TRBJ2-1; 12 bases align to TRBD2. The sequence was obtained from an adult who received the AZD1222 COVID-19 vaccine. The CDR3 loop reads CASSLNPSGGAQFF. DNA of the CDR3: TGTGCCAGCAGCTTAAATCCTAGCGGGGGGGCTCAGTTCTTC.